This T cell receptor beta chain was retrieved from a study of shared clonotypes between healthy human individuals. Libraries were prepared by immunoSEQ multiplex PCR; TCRdb keeps only in-frame clonotypes and omits some of them. This table has roughly 1,500,000 clones, 98% appearing once. This CDR3 has 16 residues. V shed 2 bases and J 6 bases; nucleotides not matched to a gene: 11. Germline V gives CDR1 SGHNT, CDR2 YYREEE (reference sequence). Source material: naive CD4+ T cells sorted from blood. As to subset: CD45RA+ positively selected. V gene TRBV5-4 combines with J gene TRBJ2-7, with 10 bases that match TRBD2. The receptor was isolated from a man aged 25 to 40 in good health. The CDR3 nucleotides are TGTGCCAGCAGCTTTCCCTTGAGCGGGAGGGCCCTCGAGCAGTACTTC. This encodes CASSFPLSGRALEQYF.